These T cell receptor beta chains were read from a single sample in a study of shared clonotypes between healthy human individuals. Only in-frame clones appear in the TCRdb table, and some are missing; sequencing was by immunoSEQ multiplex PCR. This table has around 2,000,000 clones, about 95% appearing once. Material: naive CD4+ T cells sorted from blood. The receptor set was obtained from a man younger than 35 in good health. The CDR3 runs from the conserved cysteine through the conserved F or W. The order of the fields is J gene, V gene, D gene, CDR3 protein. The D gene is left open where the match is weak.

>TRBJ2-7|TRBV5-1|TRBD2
CASSLGLAGSEQYF
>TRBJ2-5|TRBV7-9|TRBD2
CASSFGEASGQETQYF
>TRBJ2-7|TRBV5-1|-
CASSFRLAGASEQYF
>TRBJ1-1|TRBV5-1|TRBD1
CASSGGTARNTEAFF
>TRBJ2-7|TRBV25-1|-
CASSSGTYYEQYF
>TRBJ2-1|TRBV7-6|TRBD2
CASSLAVSGGYNEQFF
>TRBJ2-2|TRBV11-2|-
CASSLHGVRPAGELFF
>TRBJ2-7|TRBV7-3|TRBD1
CASSLTPGQGYEQYF
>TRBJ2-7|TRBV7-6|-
CASSPGTRSYKQYF
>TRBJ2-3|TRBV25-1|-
CASSVIFGTQSDTQYF
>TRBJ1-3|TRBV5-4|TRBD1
CASSRDRIGNTIYF
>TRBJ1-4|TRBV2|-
CASRSEFNEKLFF
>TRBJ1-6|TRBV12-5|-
CASGLARTESSYNSPLHF
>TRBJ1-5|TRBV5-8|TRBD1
CASSPGQGGFRNQPQHF
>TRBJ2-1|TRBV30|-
CAWSVAIEQFF
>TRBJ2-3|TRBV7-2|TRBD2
CASSLLAADTQYF
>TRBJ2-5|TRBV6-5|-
CASRDSLVQETQYF
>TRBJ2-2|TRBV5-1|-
CASSTLLAGELFF
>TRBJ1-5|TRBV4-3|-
CASSQDLGRWGSQPQHF
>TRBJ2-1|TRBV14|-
CASSPRDNEQFF
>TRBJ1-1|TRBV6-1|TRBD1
CASSERTPGQGVLQVNTEAFF
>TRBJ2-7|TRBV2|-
CASTLERGDTGSYEQYF
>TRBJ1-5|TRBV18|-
CASSLSTPNSNQPQHF
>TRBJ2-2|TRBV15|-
CATSPPEKGVGELFF
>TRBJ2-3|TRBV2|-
CASNQNIVQTDTQYF
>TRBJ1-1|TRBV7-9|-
CASSRPGGGPSAEAFF
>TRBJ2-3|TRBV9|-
CASSVGVRAVALRSTDTQYF
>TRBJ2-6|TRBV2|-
CASSDTRITF
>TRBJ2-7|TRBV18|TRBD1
CASSPKDRGWEQYF
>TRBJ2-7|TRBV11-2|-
CASSLVSSGSYEQYF
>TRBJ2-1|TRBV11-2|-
CASSLDGVAVYNEQFF
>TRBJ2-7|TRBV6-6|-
CASSYTSRYEQYF